The clone carrying this T cell receptor beta chain was picked up many times. Its antigen remains unidentified. This sample was taken from a study of breast tumors, draining lymph nodes, adjacent tissues. Notes on the study in general: That most tumor T cells come from lymph nodes remained unproven.

TCRdb itself ran the multiplex PCR reads through MiXCR, one entry per CDR3 protein. The data show over 20,000 distinct CDR3 sequences, roughly 21% seen once. The clonotype comes from a female donor with breast cancer. Some clones in this sample may be carry-over from other donors' samples. Sequenced input: breast tumor tissue.

The CDR3 sequence is CASSLGPTPNGNQPQHF. Written as DNA, the CDR3 is TGTGCCAGCAGCTTAGGCCCAACACCCAATGGCAATCAGCCCCAGCATTTT. V gene TRBV7-8 combines with J gene TRBJ1-5, with unresolved D. Germline V lookup: CDR1 SGHVS, CDR2 FQNEAQ. The CDR3 is made up of 17 amino acids. Between the trimmed V and J ends, which lost 1 base and 2 bases, there was a span of 15 bases.